This entry lists 32 T cell receptor beta chains sequenced from one sample in a study of blood T cells in healthy people across ages (dated by TCRdb to 2015 to 2017). Library prep was done by 5' RACE. Sequencing took place on an Illumina HiSeq 2500. A second about 6 to 11 cycle PCR used a sample-barcoded 5' primer and a J-beta primer mix. TCRdb cleaned the public reads at Q25 with fastp, built clones with MiXCR and kept in-frame beta chains. Each entry merges the rows of one CDR3 protein and shows their most common DNA and genes. The sample table shows 700,000 to 850,000 distinct CDR3 sequences, and about 34% are seen once. 10% to 15% of the sample comes from the top ten. The sample was blood. These receptors were collected from a man aged 18-30 years in good health.

This clonotype was detected many times. This rearrangement joins TRBV7-3 to TRBJ1-6; D not resolved. CDR3 length: 15 residues. Trimming removed 1 base from V and 7 bases from J, with 11 bases in between. Germline V gene lookup returns CDR1 SGHTA and CDR2 FQGTGA. CDR3 nucleotides: TGTGCCAGCAGCTTAAATACCGCTCGGAATTCACCCCTCCACTTT. It specifies CASSLNTARNSPLHF. Full variable domain (missing parts from reference TRBV7-3 and TRBJ1-6): GAGVSQTPSNKVTEKGKYVELRCDPISGHTALYWYRQSLGQGPEFLIYFQGTGAADDSGLPNDRFFAVRPEGSVSTLKIQRTERGDSAVYLCASSLNTARNSPLHFGNGTRLTVT.

This clonotype was picked up a small number of times. This rearrangement joins TRBV7-2 to TRBJ1-2; 9 bases agree with TRBD1. The CDR3 contains 16 residues. J gave up 4 bases and V 3 bases, and 9 bases lay outside the gene matches. Germline CDR1 SGHTA, CDR2 FQGNSA. The DNA of the CDR3 is TGTGCCAGCAGCTTTTTTCATGGGACAGGGTTCTATGGCTACACCTTC. Protein product: CASSFFHGTGFYGYTF.

This clonotype was detected only a few times. The V call is TRBV20-1, the J call TRBJ2-3, with D possibly being TRBD1 (6 bases). CDR1 DFQATT and CDR2 SNEGSKA come from the germline V gene (reference sequence). Trimming removed 4 bases at V and 1 base at J, with 6 bases between. This CDR3 has 12 amino acids. CDR3 protein: CSANRGTDTQYF. CDR3 sequence (DNA): TGCAGTGCTAACAGGGGCACAGATACGCAGTATTTT.

This clonotype came up a few times. The chain carries TRBV27 and TRBJ2-1, with unresolved D. V shed 5 bases and J shed 5 bases, with 7 bases lying between them. Germline V CDR1 and CDR2: MNHEY, SMNVEV (reference sequence). The CDR3 is made up of 12 amino acids. CDR3 protein: CASSGSNNEQFF. The CDR3 DNA is TGTGCCAGCAGTGGCTCGAACAATGAGCAGTTCTTC.

This clonotype was seen more than once but under ten times. This chain uses TRBV4-3 with TRBJ2-1, with D unclear. V was shortened by 0 bases and J by 8 bases, with 17 bases between the two germline ends. CDR1 is LGHNA and CDR2 is YSLEER in the germline V gene. CDR3 length: 16 amino acids. In DNA, the CDR3 is TGCGCCAGCAGCCAAGAGGCGGTTGCTCGTCGGTATGAGCAGTTCTTC. Residues: CASSQEAVARRYEQFF.

This clonotype was found many times. The chain joins TRBV20-1 to TRBJ2-3; 7 bases align to TRBD1. Unmatched junction bases numbered 3, after V lost 0 bases and J lost 3 bases. The CDR3 extends over 14 amino acids. The germline gives CDR1 DFQATT, CDR2 SNEGSKA (reference sequence). The CDR3 reads CSARDRGSTDTQYF. The DNA for the CDR3 is TGCAGTGCTAGAGACAGGGGGAGTACAGATACGCAGTATTTT.

The chain recombines TRBV7-9 with TRBJ1-5; no firm D call. Germline V CDR1 and CDR2: SEHNR, FQNEAQ (reference sequence). Trimming pared 3 bases from V and 0 bases from J, leaving 9 bases between. There are 15 residues in the CDR3. In DNA, the CDR3 is TGTGCCAGCAGCTTTGGAACAGATAGCAATCAGCCCCAGCATTTT. It codes for CASSFGTDSNQPQHF.

Here the CDR3 reads CASSRNIRRDRPQYF. CDR3 DNA: TGTGCCAGCAGCAGAAACATCCGACGGGACAGGCCCCAGTACTTC. The chain couples TRBV6-2 or TRBV6-3 to TRBJ2-5; TRBD1 agrees at 8 bases. Per germline, CDR1 MNHEY and CDR2 SVGEGT. This CDR3 spans 15 amino acids. V dropped 6 bases and J dropped 9; count of bases not matched to a gene: 15.

The genes are TRBV6-1 and TRBJ2-7; 13 bases fit TRBD2. There are 17 residues in the CDR3. Per germline, CDR1 MNHNS and CDR2 SASEGT. V dropped 5 bases and J dropped 0; count of bases not matched to a gene: 7. The CDR3 loop is CASSRTSGGLYSYEQYF. The DNA of the CDR3 is TGTGCCAGCAGTAGGACTAGCGGGGGCCTCTACTCCTACGAGCAGTACTTC.

The J gene is TRBJ1-2, the V gene TRBV4-3; D perhaps matches TRBD1 (5 bases). Germline V gives CDR1 LGHNA, CDR2 YSLEER. V shed 0 bases and J shed 7 bases, with 15 bases lying between them. CDR3 size: 15 residues. This CDR3 is CASSQDGGVHCGYTF. The CDR3 DNA reads TGCGCCAGCAGCCAAGATGGGGGGGTTCACTGTGGCTACACCTTC.

Comment on this clonotype: It may be a read error: a sequence one base away is much more abundant. The chain has TRBV5-4 and TRBJ1-2; TRBD1 matches at 9 bases. There are 15 residues in the CDR3. Germline V gene lookup returns CDR1 SGHNT and CDR2 YYREEE (reference sequence). For the CDR3, the DNA is TGTGCCGGCAGCCTGCCCGGGACAGGGTTCTATGGCTACACCTTC. This sequence encodes CAGSLPGTGFYGYTF.

This clonotype showed up just a few times. The chain has TRBV9 and TRBJ2-3; D might be TRBD1 or TRBD2, each matching 5 bases. Germline CDR1 is SGDLS and CDR2 is YYNGEE. Trimming pared 4 bases from V and 6 bases from J, leaving 21 bases between. CDR3 length: 16 residues. The CDR3 DNA follows: TGTGCCAGCAGCCCCACCGGGGCAGGACACGCCGATACGCAGTATTTT. Its translation is CASSPTGAGHADTQYF. Full variable domain (remainder filled in from reference TRBV9 and TRBJ2-3): DSGVTQTPKHLITATGQRVTLRCSPRSGDLSVYWYQQSLDQGLQFLIQYYNGEERAKGNILERFSAQQFPDLHSELNLSSLELGDSALYFCASSPTGAGHADTQYFGPGTRLTVL.

This rearrangement joins TRBV20-1 to TRBJ2-1; D may be TRBD2 (7 bases). The V gene lost 1 base and the J gene lost 5 bases, with 15 bases spanning the gap. Germline V gives CDR1 DFQATT, CDR2 SNEGSKA (reference sequence). There are 15 residues in the CDR3. DNA of the CDR3: TGCAGTGCTAGAGTCGCCGGGGGGCGGCACAATGAGCAGTTCTTC. Protein sequence: CSARVAGGRHNEQFF.

V usage is TRBV15 and J usage is TRBJ2-2; the D gene is possibly TRBD2 (6 bases). V shed 0 bases and J shed 5 bases, with 13 bases lying between them. Germline V gene sequence: CDR1 LNHNV, CDR2 YYDKDF (reference sequence). The CDR3 is 16 amino acids. CDR3 amino acids: CATSRDQNAGTGELFF. In DNA form, the CDR3 reads TGTGCCACCAGCAGAGATCAAAACGCGGGAACCGGGGAGCTGTTTTTT.

The chain carries TRBV27 and TRBJ2-2; a possible D gene is TRBD2 (5 bases). V was clipped by 5 bases and J by 1 base, with 8 bases between them. The CDR3 consists of 14 residues. Germline V gene lookup returns CDR1 MNHEY and CDR2 SMNVEV (reference sequence). The CDR3, as DNA: TGTGCCAGCAGTGAGGGCCAGAACACCGGGGAGCTGTTTTTT. Translating it yields CASSEGQNTGELFF.

The chain is built from TRBV12-3 or TRBV12-4 and TRBJ1-1, with unresolved D. The CDR3 totals 11 residues. V shed 8 bases and J shed 10 bases, with 14 bases lying between them. This CDR3 is CASHRTGGAFF. CDR3 bases: TGTGCCAGCCATCGAACTGGCGGAGCTTTCTTT.

This clonotype appeared a few times. This chain joins TRBV5-1 and TRBJ2-5, with 7 bases identical to TRBD1. Per germline, CDR1 SGHRS and CDR2 YFSETQ. Trimming removed 3 bases from V and 2 bases from J; junction bases left unmatched: 7. The CDR3 has 15 residues. In DNA form, the CDR3 reads TGCGCCAGCAGCTCCTCGACAGGGCGACAAGAGACCCAGTACTTC. Translated, it gives CASSSSTGRQETQYF.

The V and J genes are TRBV7-9 and TRBJ2-1, with 8 nucleotides matching TRBD1. CDR1 SEHNR and CDR2 FQNEAQ come from the germline V gene (reference sequence). CDR3 size: 16 residues. The V segment lost 5 bases and the J segment 3 bases; nucleotides outside the gene matches: 9. The CDR3 sequence is CASSPRQGKFYNEQFF. CDR3 nucleotide sequence: TGTGCCAGCAGCCCGCGACAGGGGAAGTTCTACAATGAGCAGTTCTTC.

The sample holds a few counts of this clonotype. The chain joins TRBV12-3 or TRBV12-4 to TRBJ2-3; the match to TRBD1 covers 10 bases. CDR3 length equals 17 residues. J lost 2 bases, V lost 6 bases, and 11 bases had no gene match. In DNA, the CDR3 is TGTGCCAGCAGACCCCCCCCCGGGACAGGGGACACAGATACGCAGTATTTT. This gives the protein CASRPPPGTGDTDTQYF.

The CDR3 DNA sequence: TGCGCCAGCAGCCAAGAACCAGGGGGTTACACCGGGGAGCTGTTTTTT. This gives the protein CASSQEPGGYTGELFF. V gene TRBV4-3 combines with J gene TRBJ2-2; TRBD1 matches 7 bases. Germline V gene sequence: CDR1 LGHNA, CDR2 YSLEER. This CDR3 region has 16 residues. The V gene end was trimmed by 0 bases and the J gene end by 3 bases; junction bases not matched to a gene: 4.

The rearrangement links TRBV7-2 to TRBJ1-1; D gene unclear. V dropped 5 bases and J dropped 0 bases, with 13 bases sitting between them. The V gene's germline CDR1 is SGHTA and CDR2 FQGNSA. The CDR3 is 15 amino acids. CDR3 nucleotide sequence: TGTGCCAGCAGCACCAATCCCCTCATGAACACTGAAGCTTTCTTT. Encoded protein: CASSTNPLMNTEAFF.

The chain carries TRBV6-1 and TRBJ2-3; D gene uncertain. The CDR3 contains 14 residues. Germline CDR1 reads MNHNS; CDR2 reads SASEGT. The V end lost 2 bases, the J end lost 2 bases, and 8 bases lay between the germline ends. The CDR3 here is CASSEKGATDTQYF. CDR3 nucleotides: TGTGCCAGCAGTGAAAAAGGAGCCACAGATACGCAGTATTTT.

The V call is TRBV7-2, the J call TRBJ2-7; weak D call: TRBD2 (6 bases). This CDR3 spans 15 amino acids. Trimming shortened V by 0 bases and J by 2 bases, and 11 bases separated the two germline ends. Looked up from germline, CDR1 is SGHTA and CDR2 is FQGNSA. The CDR3 bases are TGTGCCAGCAGCTTAGCGGGGGGACTTGCCTACGAGCAGTACTTC. It yields the protein CASSLAGGLAYEQYF.

This clonotype showed up just a few times. A much larger clone is a single base away; this may be a read error. The CDR3, as DNA: TGTGCCAGCAGGTTGACTCGAGATACGCAGTATTTT. It is translated as CASRLTRDTQYF. The chain combines TRBV2 with TRBJ2-3; D is ambiguous. The V end lost 6 bases, the J end lost 5 bases, and 9 bases lay between the germline ends. This CDR3 has 12 amino acids. The V gene's germline CDR1 is SNHLY and CDR2 FYNNEI.

The rearrangement links TRBV10-3 to TRBJ2-2; TRBD1 agrees at 10 bases. The V gene's germline CDR1 is ENHRY and CDR2 SYGVKD. V gave up 7 bases and J gave up 0 bases; unmatched junction bases: 5. CDR3 length: 16 amino acids. CDR3 amino acids: CAINEGQGPNTGELFF. The CDR3 nucleotides are TGTGCCATCAACGAGGGACAGGGGCCGAACACCGGGGAGCTGTTTTTT.

At least ten counts were recorded for this clonotype. The chain carries TRBV6-2 or TRBV6-3 and TRBJ2-5; the D is unclear. The CDR3 spans 12 residues. V shed 5 bases and J shed 4 bases, with 8 bases lying between them. Germline CDR1 and CDR2: MNHEY and SVGEGT. DNA of the CDR3: TGTGCCAGCAGTATGACAAGAGAGACCCAGTACTTC. Encoded protein: CASSMTRETQYF.

This clonotype was seen a few times. The chain employs TRBV12-3 or TRBV12-4 and TRBJ1-2; unclear D gene. With 5 bases removed from V and 6 bases from J, the gap between germline ends came to 13 bases. The length of the CDR3 is 13 residues. The CDR3 spells CASSQSDRNGYTF. The CDR3 bases are TGTGCCAGCAGTCAATCAGACCGGAATGGCTACACCTTC.

The chain employs TRBV12-3 or TRBV12-4 and TRBJ2-7; 8 nucleotides match TRBD1. V shed 6 bases and J 7 bases; nucleotides not matched to a gene: 20. This CDR3 contains 17 residues. The CDR3 sequence is CASRAPGQVGRYNEQYF. The DNA of the CDR3 is TGTGCCAGCAGAGCTCCGGGACAGGTAGGACGATACAATGAGCAGTACTTC.

The gene calls are TRBV2 and TRBJ1-2, with 7 positions matching TRBD1. V shed 6 bases, J shed 4 bases, and the junction held 5 bases outside the gene matches. The CDR3 spans 13 residues. Germline loops: CDR1 SNHLY, CDR2 FYNNEI. CDR3 sequence: CASREDRPYGYTF. CDR3 bases: TGTGCCAGCAGGGAGGACAGGCCCTATGGCTACACCTTC.

This clonotype has only a few counts. The genes are TRBV7-9 and TRBJ2-3; tentatively, D is TRBD1 or TRBD2 (5 bases each). The CDR3 loop spans 15 amino acids. Germline-derived CDR1 and CDR2 are SEHNR and FQNEAQ (reference sequence). V was trimmed by 5 bases and J by 0 bases, leaving 12 bases between them. CDR3 residues: CASSPRDRSTDTQYF. CDR3 nucleotide sequence: TGTGCCAGCAGCCCCAGGGACCGTAGCACAGATACGCAGTATTTT.

The J gene is TRBJ1-1, the V gene TRBV30; weak D call: TRBD1 (5 bases). Trimming pared 2 bases from V and 0 bases from J, leaving 10 bases between. The germline V gene encodes CDR1 GTSNPN and CDR2 SVGIG (reference sequence). The CDR3 length is 14 residues. The CDR3 here is CAWSRGALNTEAFF. The CDR3 DNA is TGTGCCTGGAGTAGAGGGGCCCTGAACACTGAAGCTTTCTTT.

This chain's CDR3 is CASSFFLGSANEQFF. DNA for the CDR3: TGTGCCAGCAGTTTTTTTCTCGGAAGTGCCAATGAGCAGTTCTTC. This chain joins TRBV12-3 or TRBV12-4 and TRBJ2-1, with D hard to call. Trimming removed 3 bases from V and 6 bases from J, with 15 bases in between. This CDR3 contains 15 residues.